A selection of T cell receptor beta chains follows, all from one sample in a study of blood T cell repertoires in COVID-19. The data were produced by immunoSEQ multiplex PCR, yet TCRdb's version contains in-frame clones alone and is incomplete. Among 150,000 to 200,000 clones listed, under 85% were seen once. Material for sequencing was peripheral blood. These TCRs come from a man between 65 and 85 years old who had recovered from COVID-19. CDR3s include the opening cysteine and the closing phenylalanine or tryptophan. A D gene is named only where the DNA matches it firmly. Size is stated for part of the rows, as once, few or many counts, or as a class when the clone is expanded.

TRBJ2-3 NA TRBD2 TRBV6-1 TGTGCCAGCAGTGAGCCTAGCGGCAACACAGATACGCAGTATTTT CASSEPSGNTDTQYF
TRBJ1-5 NA TRBD1 TRBV18 TGTGCCAGCTCGCCGACCATAGACAGGGGCAATCAGCCCCAGCATTTT CASSPTIDRGNQPQHF
TRBJ2-1 NA TRBD2 TRBV19 TGTGCCAGTAAGTCCTGGCTAGCGGGAGGAGGTGAGCAGTTCTTC CASKSWLAGGGEQFF
TRBJ2-7 NA TRBD2 TRBV4-3 TGCGCCAGCAGCCAAGATGGGACTATAAACGAGCAGTACTTC CASSQDGTINEQYF
TRBJ1-1 NA TRBD1 TRBV7-8 TGTGCCAGCAGCTTATACAGGGGGCACGGCACTGAAGCTTTCTTT CASSLYRGHGTEAFF
TRBJ2-6 NA TRBD1 TRBV18 TGTGCCAGCTCACCCAGACAGGGGAACTCTGGGGCCAACGTCCTGACTTTC CASSPRQGNSGANVLTF
TRBJ1-1 few NA TRBV28 TGTGCCAGCAGTCAAGAGAACAGGGTCCAAGCTTTCTTT CASSQENRVQAFF
TRBJ1-2 NA NA TRBV9 TGTGCCAGCAGCCCCAATGAGAGGAGCGGCTACACCTTC CASSPNERSGYTF
TRBJ2-1 NA NA TRBV5-1 TGCGCCAGCAGCTTGGCTGGGGGGTTGAATGAGCAGTTCTTC CASSLAGGLNEQFF
TRBJ2-2 NA NA TRBV9 TGTGCCAGCAGCGTAGGTCTTCCTAACACCGGGGAGCTGTTTTTT CASSVGLPNTGELFF
TRBJ2-1 NA NA TRBV28 TGTGCCAGCAGTCTGTTTAATGAGCAGTTCTTC CASSLFNEQFF
TRBJ2-7 NA NA TRBV5-1 TGCGCCAGCAGCTTCGGACAGCTCTACGAGCAGTACTTC CASSFGQLYEQYF
TRBJ2-3 NA TRBD2 TRBV10-1 TGCGCCAGCAGTGGTCTTAGCGGGAGGATTGCTAGCACAGATACGCAGTATTTT CASSGLSGRIASTDTQYF
TRBJ2-7 NA TRBD1 TRBV4-1 TGCGCCAGCAGCCTCGCCCACGGGAGGACAGGGGACGAGCAGTACTTC CASSLAHGRTGDEQYF
TRBJ1-1 NA TRBD1 TRBV6-5 TGTGCCAGCAGAAGGGGACAGGGGAACACTGAAGCTTTCTTT CASRRGQGNTEAFF
TRBJ1-3 once NA TRBV5-1 TGCGCCAGCAGCTTGGCCGCCAGCTCTGGAAACACCATATATTTT CASSLAASSGNTIYF
TRBJ2-1 few NA TRBV27 TGTGCCAGCATACCTAGCGTGGGCGAGCAGTTCTTC CASIPSVGEQFF
TRBJ2-1 NA TRBD2 TRBV5-1 TGCGCCAGCAGCTTGGTGGCTAGCGGACCATACAATGAGCAGTTCTTC CASSLVASGPYNEQFF
TRBJ2-1 NA NA TRBV5-4 TGTGCCAGCAGCTTGGGATATGTTAGCTCCTACAATGAGCAGTTCTTC CASSLGYVSSYNEQFF
TRBJ2-1 NA NA TRBV6-6 TGTGCCAGCAGTACGGCCGGGGGGCAAAACAATGAGCAGTTCTTC CASSTAGGQNNEQFF
TRBJ1-1 NA NA TRBV12-3/TRBV12-4 TGTGCCAGCAGGACAGCGAACACTGAAGCTTTCTTT CASRTANTEAFF
TRBJ1-1 once TRBD1 TRBV5-6 TGTGCCAGCAGCGGGACAGGGTTGCGCACTGAAGCTTTCTTT CASSGTGLRTEAFF
TRBJ2-1 NA NA TRBV30 TGTGCCTGGAGTCAAAACAATGAGCAGTTCTTC CAWSQNNEQFF
TRBJ1-1 NA NA TRBV4-3 TGCGCCAGCAGCCAACGGGTGAACACTGAAGCTTTCTTT CASSQRVNTEAFF
TRBJ1-2 NA NA TRBV4-3 TGCGCCAGCAGCCCATCGGGGGGGCGCGTCACCTATGGCTACACCTTC CASSPSGGRVTYGYTF
TRBJ2-3 NA NA TRBV10-3 TGTGCCATCCGAAGCGGGAGCACAGATACGCAGTATTTT CAIRSGSTDTQYF
TRBJ2-5 few NA TRBV6-5 TGTGCCAGCAGGCCGGAGGGAAGTGGGCAAGAGACCCAGTACTTC CASRPEGSGQETQYF
TRBJ2-2 NA TRBD2 TRBV7-2 TGTGCAGCTGGGGGGGGAGGTTACACCGGGGAGCTGTTTTTT CAAGGGGYTGELFF
TRBJ1-1 NA NA TRBV5-1 TGCGCCAGCAGCTTGGCCCAGGCGAACACTGAAGCTTTCTTT CASSLAQANTEAFF
TRBJ2-5 once NA TRBV3-1/TRBV3-2 TGTGCCAGCATCTGGACTGGGTTGGGCATAATGTACGTAGAGACCCAGTACTTC CASIWTGLGIMYVETQYF
TRBJ1-5 NA NA TRBV6-2/TRBV6-3 TGTGCCAGCAGTTACGTGAGAGCTCAGCCCCAGCATTTT CASSYVRAQPQHF
TRBJ2-5 NA TRBD1 TRBV6-6 TGTGCCAGCAGTTACGAGGGACAGGTAGAGACCCAGTACTTC CASSYEGQVETQYF
TRBJ2-1 NA TRBD2 TRBV5-1 TGCGCCAGCAGCTTGGCCCGGGCTAGCGGGAGTGGTGAGCAGTTCTTC CASSLARASGSGEQFF
TRBJ2-5 NA NA TRBV9 TGTGCCAGCAGCGTAGATCGGGGGGCGGAGACCCAGTACTTC CASSVDRGAETQYF
TRBJ2-7 NA TRBD1 TRBV6-5 TGTGCCAGCAGTTATAACACAGGGGGACCCTACGAGCAGTACTTC CASSYNTGGPYEQYF
TRBJ1-1 NA NA TRBV6-5 TGTGCCAGCAGCACGGGGGGGATCGGTGAAGCTTTCTTT CASSTGGIGEAFF
TRBJ1-3 once TRBD1 TRBV5-1 TGCGCCAGCAGGGTGGACAGGATCTCTGGAAACACCATATATTTT CASRVDRISGNTIYF
TRBJ1-4 NA NA TRBV2 TGTGCCAGCGGCACAGGGAGAAAACTGTTTTTT CASGTGRKLFF
TRBJ2-1 NA TRBD2 TRBV5-4 TGTGCCAGCAGCCAGGGACTAGCTCCCAATGAGCAGTTCTTC CASSQGLAPNEQFF
TRBJ2-7 many NA TRBV7-6 TGTGCCAGCAGCTTAGAACAGACAGCGCGACAGTACTTC CASSLEQTARQYF
TRBJ2-1 NA TRBD2 TRBV3-1/TRBV3-2 TGTGCCAGCAGGACTAGCGGGAGGGTGTCGGATGAGCAGTTCTTC CASRTSGRVSDEQFF
TRBJ2-1 NA TRBD2 TRBV11-2 TGTGCCAGCAGCCCGGTTGTAGCGGGAAACAATGAGCAGTTCTTC CASSPVVAGNNEQFF
TRBJ2-3 NA NA TRBV6-5 TGTGCCAGCAGTTACTTGAGCGGGACATCAACAGATACGCAGTATTTT CASSYLSGTSTDTQYF
TRBJ2-1 NA TRBD2 TRBV12-5 TGTGCTAGTGGGGGACTAGCGTACAATGAGCAGTTCTTC CASGGLAYNEQFF
TRBJ2-7 NA TRBD2 TRBV7-9 TGTGCCAGCGGGACTAGCGGGACTTACGAGCAGTACTTC CASGTSGTYEQYF
TRBJ2-1 NA NA TRBV3-1/TRBV3-2 TGTGCCAGCAGCCATCTAGCGAGAGACAATGAGCAGTTCTTC CASSHLARDNEQFF
TRBJ1-5 few NA TRBV18 TGTGCCAGCTCAGAGGGTTGGAATCAGCCCCAGCATTTT CASSEGWNQPQHF
TRBJ2-1 NA NA TRBV6-6 TGTGCCAGCAAAGGCGGGACAGTCGATGAGCAGTTCTTC CASKGGTVDEQFF
TRBJ1-6 NA NA TRBV5-1 TGCGCCAGCAGCTTGACAGCTTATAATTCACCCCTCCACTTT CASSLTAYNSPLHF
TRBJ2-1 once TRBD2 TRBV11-2 TGTGCCAGCAGCTCCCGGACTAGCGGACCGGGCTCCTACAATGAGCAGTTCTTC CASSSRTSGPGSYNEQFF